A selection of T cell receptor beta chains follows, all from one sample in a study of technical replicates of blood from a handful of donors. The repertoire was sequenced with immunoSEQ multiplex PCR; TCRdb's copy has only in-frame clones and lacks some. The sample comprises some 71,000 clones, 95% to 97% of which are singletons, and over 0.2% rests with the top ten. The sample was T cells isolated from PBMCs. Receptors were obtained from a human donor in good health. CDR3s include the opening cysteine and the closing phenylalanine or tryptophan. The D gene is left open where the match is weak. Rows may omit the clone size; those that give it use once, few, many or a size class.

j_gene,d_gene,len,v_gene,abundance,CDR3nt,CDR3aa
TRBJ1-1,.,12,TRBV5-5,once,TGTGCCAGCAGCTTGGAGGGGGTCAAAGCTTTCTTT,CASSLEGVKAFF
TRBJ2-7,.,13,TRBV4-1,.,TGCGCCAGCAGCCAAGAACTAGCCTACGAGCAGTACTTC,CASSQELAYEQYF
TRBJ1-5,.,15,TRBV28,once,TGTGCCAGCAGTTTATTGACGAGGGCGTTTGAGCCCCAGCATTTT,CASSLLTRAFEPQHF
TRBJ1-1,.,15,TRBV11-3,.,TGTGCCAGCAGCTTATTTGCCGGGGGGAACACTGAAGCTTTCTTT,CASSLFAGGNTEAFF
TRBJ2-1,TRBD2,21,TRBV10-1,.,TGCGCCAGCAGTGAGTCGAGTGTCACTAGCGGGGGGGCGGTCACCTACAATGAGCAGTTCTTC,CASSESSVTSGGAVTYNEQFF
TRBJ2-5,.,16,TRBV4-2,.,TGTGCCAGCAGCCAGGGGGCACTCGGCATTCAAGAGACCCAGTACTTC,CASSQGALGIQETQYF
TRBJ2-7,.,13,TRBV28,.,TGTGCCAGCAGCCTGACAGGCTTCTACGAGCAGTACTTC,CASSLTGFYEQYF
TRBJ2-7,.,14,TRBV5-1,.,TGCGCCAGCGGCATCTCCGGGGGTCACTACGAGCAGTACTTC,CASGISGGHYEQYF
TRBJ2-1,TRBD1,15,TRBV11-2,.,TGTGCCAGCAGCTTAGTTATGGGACAGAGGGATGAGCAGTTCTTC,CASSLVMGQRDEQFF
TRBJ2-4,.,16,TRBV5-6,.,TGTGCCAGCAGCTTGGTGGGGTCGGGGGCCAAAAACATTCAGTACTTC,CASSLVGSGAKNIQYF
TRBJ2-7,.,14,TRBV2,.,TGTGCCAGCATAGGAGGGGATAGCTCCTACGAGCAGTACTTC,CASIGGDSSYEQYF
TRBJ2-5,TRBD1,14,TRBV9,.,TGTGCCAGCAGCGTCGGGACAGGGAGGGAGACCCAGTACTTC,CASSVGTGRETQYF
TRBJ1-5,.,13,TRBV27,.,TGTGCCAGCAGTTGGTCAAGAGCTCAGCCCCAGCATTTT,CASSWSRAQPQHF
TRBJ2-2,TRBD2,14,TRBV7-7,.,TGTGCTAGCAGCTTGTCTAGCGGGACCGGGGAGCTGTTTTTT,CASSLSSGTGELFF
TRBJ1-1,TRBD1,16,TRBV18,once,TGTGCCAGCTCACCGCCTCCGGGACAGGGGCTCGCTGAAGCTTTCTTT,CASSPPPGQGLAEAFF
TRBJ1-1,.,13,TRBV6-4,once,TGTGCCAGCAGTGTGACAGGGAACACTGAAGCTTTCTTT,CASSVTGNTEAFF
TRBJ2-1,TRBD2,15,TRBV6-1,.,TGTGCCAGCAGCACTCTAGCGGGAGGGCTCGATGAGCAGTTCTTC,CASSTLAGGLDEQFF
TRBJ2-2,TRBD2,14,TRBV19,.,TGTGCCTATTCGGGACTAACATACACCGGGGAGCTGTTTTTT,CAYSGLTYTGELFF
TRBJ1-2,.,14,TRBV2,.,TGTGCCAGCAGTGAGTGGAGAGATAGAAATGGCTACACCTTC,CASSEWRDRNGYTF
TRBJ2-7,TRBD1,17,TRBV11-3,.,TGTGCCAGCAGCCCAAGGCATAATCGACAGGGCTACTACGAGCAGTACTTC,CASSPRHNRQGYYEQYF
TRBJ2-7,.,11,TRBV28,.,TGTGCCAGCAGTTCGAGGCGCGAGCAGTACTTC,CASSSRREQYF
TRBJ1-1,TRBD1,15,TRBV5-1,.,TGCGCCAGCAGCCCCGGGACAGGAGGCGACGCTGAAGCTTTCTTT,CASSPGTGGDAEAFF
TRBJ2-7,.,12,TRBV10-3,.,TGTGCCATCAACTCCCTAGGCTACGAGCAGTACTTC,CAINSLGYEQYF
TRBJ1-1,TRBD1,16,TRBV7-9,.,TGTGCCAGCAGCCAAGGACAGGGAAAATCGGGCACTGAAGCTTTCTTT,CASSQGQGKSGTEAFF
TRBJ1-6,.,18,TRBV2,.,TGTGCCAGCAGTGAATTTGCAGGGGCGATCCTCTATAATTCACCCCTCCACTTT,CASSEFAGAILYNSPLHF
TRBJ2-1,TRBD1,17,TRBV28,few,TGTGCCAGCACAATGCATAAGGGGACAGCCTCCTACAATGAGCAGTTCTTC,CASTMHKGTASYNEQFF